The clone carrying this T cell receptor beta chain was recorded a few times. Its target is not known. The data are from a study of type 1 and type 2 diabetes patients. Study in general: Donors were type 1 diabetes, type 2 diabetes, or nondiabetic controls. Across the study, fewer than 20,000,000 paired-end reads were produced. T cells were magnetically sorted from PBMCs as CD4+ or CD8+ subsets.

Genomic DNA was the PCR template. A primer set of 30 forward and 13 reverse primers amplified the CDR3. From the multiplex PCR reads, TCRdb called clonotypes with MiXCR, one entry per CDR3 protein. The sample contains fewer than 350,000 distinct CDR3 sequences, approximately 45% of which appear only once. Study-wide results and limits: Some expanded clones seen only in T1D might occur in additional T2D or control samples.

Sequencing used peripheral blood mononuclear cells (PBMCs). The TCR sequence derives from a man aged 18 to 29 with type 2 diabetes.

CDR3 residues: CASSLSGDSYNEQFF. In DNA, the CDR3 is TGTGCCAGCAGCTTGAGCGGGGACTCCTACAATGAGCAGTTCTTC. The chain couples TRBV7-2 to TRBJ2-1; 7 bases map to TRBD2. V trimming: 3 bases; J trimming: 0 bases; junction bases outside the gene matches: 2. The CDR3 totals 15 residues. Germline values: CDR1 SGHTA, CDR2 FQGNSA.